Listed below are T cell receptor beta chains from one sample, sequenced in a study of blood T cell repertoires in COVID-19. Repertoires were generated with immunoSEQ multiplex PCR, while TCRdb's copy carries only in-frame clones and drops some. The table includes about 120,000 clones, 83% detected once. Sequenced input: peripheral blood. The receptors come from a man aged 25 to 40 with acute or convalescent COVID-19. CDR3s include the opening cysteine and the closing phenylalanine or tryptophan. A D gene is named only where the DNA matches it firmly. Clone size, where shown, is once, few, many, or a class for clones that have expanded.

DNA: TGCAGCGTTGAAGACGTGTTCACAGATACGCAGTATTTT; CDR3: CSVEDVFTDTQYF; V: TRBV29-1; D: -; J: TRBJ2-3; size: -
DNA: TGTGCCAGCAGCTTGGGGTTAGGTCGGGAGGGGGAGCAGTTCTTC; CDR3: CASSLGLGREGEQFF; V: TRBV11-3; D: TRBD2; J: TRBJ2-1; size: -
DNA: TGTGCCAGCAGCGTGGGACTAGCGGCCGGGGGAGAGCAGTTCTTC; CDR3: CASSVGLAAGGEQFF; V: TRBV9; D: TRBD2; J: TRBJ2-1; size: -
DNA: TGTGCCAGCAGCCTGGGCCCGAACACTGAAGCTTTCTTT; CDR3: CASSLGPNTEAFF; V: TRBV3-1/TRBV3-2; D: -; J: TRBJ1-1; size: -
DNA: TGTGCCAGCAGCGTACCGGAGACTAGCGGGAGGAATACGCAGTATTTT; CDR3: CASSVPETSGRNTQYF; V: TRBV9; D: TRBD2; J: TRBJ2-3; size: -
DNA: TGTGCCAGCAGCCAGCCGGGATTAGCCAAAAACATTCAGTACTTC; CDR3: CASSQPGLAKNIQYF; V: TRBV3-1/TRBV3-2; D: -; J: TRBJ2-4; size: -
DNA: TGTGCCAGCAGCCCCGGGACTAGCGGGGCGGAGACCCAGTACTTC; CDR3: CASSPGTSGAETQYF; V: TRBV11-2; D: TRBD2; J: TRBJ2-5; size: -
DNA: TGTGCCAGCTCACGTACCACAGGGAACACTGAAGCTTTCTTT; CDR3: CASSRTTGNTEAFF; V: TRBV18; D: -; J: TRBJ1-1; size: -
DNA: TGTGCCAGCAGCTATCAGGACAGGCCGACTACGTATGGCTACACCTTC; CDR3: CASSYQDRPTTYGYTF; V: TRBV7-8; D: TRBD1; J: TRBJ1-2; size: -
DNA: TGTGCCACCAGGACAGGGGCGGGAGATACGCAGTATTTT; CDR3: CATRTGAGDTQYF; V: TRBV19; D: TRBD1; J: TRBJ2-3; size: -
DNA: TGTGCCAGCAGCCGTGACGAGGGAGGGAATGAAAAACTGTTTTTT; CDR3: CASSRDEGGNEKLFF; V: TRBV6-5; D: -; J: TRBJ1-4; size: -
DNA: TGTGCCGTTAGCAGCGGGGGGGAGACCCAGTACTTC; CDR3: CAVSSGGETQYF; V: TRBV19; D: TRBD2; J: TRBJ2-5; size: -
DNA: TGCGCCAGCAGCCCCCCAGGCGGGAGCACTGAAGCTTTCTTT; CDR3: CASSPPGGSTEAFF; V: TRBV5-1; D: -; J: TRBJ1-1; size: once
DNA: TGTGCCATCAGTGAACCCCCCACCTCGACGAGGGGGCGAGGGAACACTGAAGCTTTCTTT; CDR3: CAISEPPTSTRGRGNTEAFF; V: TRBV10-3; D: TRBD1; J: TRBJ1-1; size: -
DNA: TGTGCCAGCAGTGTTCGGACTAGCGGTAGCACAGATACGCAGTATTTT; CDR3: CASSVRTSGSTDTQYF; V: TRBV27; D: TRBD2; J: TRBJ2-3; size: -
DNA: TGTGCCAGCAGCGGGACTACCTTCACCGGGGAGCTGTTTTTT; CDR3: CASSGTTFTGELFF; V: TRBV2; D: TRBD2; J: TRBJ2-2; size: -
DNA: TGTGCCAGCAGGGCGGGAACTAATGAAAAACTGTTTTTT; CDR3: CASRAGTNEKLFF; V: TRBV2; D: -; J: TRBJ1-4; size: -
DNA: TGCGCCAGCAGCCTTTTGACTACTGACACAGATACGCAGTATTTT; CDR3: CASSLLTTDTDTQYF; V: TRBV4-1; D: -; J: TRBJ2-3; size: -
DNA: TGCAGTGCTAGTCGGAGCGGGAGGGCTTCCTACAATGAGCAGTTCTTC; CDR3: CSASRSGRASYNEQFF; V: TRBV20-1; D: TRBD2; J: TRBJ2-1; size: once
DNA: TGTGCCAGCAGCCCGACTAGCGGGAGCACAGATACGCAGTATTTT; CDR3: CASSPTSGSTDTQYF; V: TRBV3-1/TRBV3-2; D: TRBD2; J: TRBJ2-3; size: -
DNA: TGTGCCAGCAGCTTTCTTACAAGATCTGGAAACACCATATATTTT; CDR3: CASSFLTRSGNTIYF; V: TRBV7-2; D: -; J: TRBJ1-3; size: -
DNA: TGTGCCAGCAGCCCCTGGGGGGACGGGTTTACAGATACGCAGTATTTT; CDR3: CASSPWGDGFTDTQYF; V: TRBV7-8; D: -; J: TRBJ2-3; size: -
DNA: TGTGCCACCAGCAGAGATGCTGGGGGCGCAGATACGCAGTATTTT; CDR3: CATSRDAGGADTQYF; V: TRBV15; D: -; J: TRBJ2-3; size: -
DNA: TGTGCCAGCAGTTCGACGACGACAGGAATCGGCTACACCTTC; CDR3: CASSSTTTGIGYTF; V: TRBV6-2/TRBV6-3; D: -; J: TRBJ1-2; size: many
DNA: TGTGCCAGCAGCTTGGGAGTGGGGACAGTTAATGAAAAACTGTTTTTT; CDR3: CASSLGVGTVNEKLFF; V: TRBV7-9; D: TRBD1; J: TRBJ1-4; size: -
DNA: TGTGCCAGCAGCCGACAGAACTATGGCTACACCTTC; CDR3: CASSRQNYGYTF; V: TRBV3-1/TRBV3-2; D: -; J: TRBJ1-2; size: once
DNA: TGTGCCAGCAGCTTAGTCGACAGGGGGAACACTGAAGCTTTCTTT; CDR3: CASSLVDRGNTEAFF; V: TRBV7-6; D: TRBD1; J: TRBJ1-1; size: -
DNA: TGTGCCAGCAGTCCCTTACAGGGAGCAATATTCTACAATGAGCAGTTCTTC; CDR3: CASSPLQGAIFYNEQFF; V: TRBV27; D: -; J: TRBJ2-1; size: -
DNA: TGTGCCAGCAGTTACTCAGAGTCGAATTCACCCCTCCACTTT; CDR3: CASSYSESNSPLHF; V: TRBV6-6; D: -; J: TRBJ1-6; size: -
DNA: TGTGCCAGCAGCTTACAGGGGAGAGGGGTGGACACTGAAGCTTTCTTT; CDR3: CASSLQGRGVDTEAFF; V: TRBV7-3; D: -; J: TRBJ1-1; size: -
DNA: TGTGCCAGCAGCCTTCGACACGGGGGGGTCGTGAAGACCCAGTACTTC; CDR3: CASSLRHGGVVKTQYF; V: TRBV3-1/TRBV3-2; D: TRBD2; J: TRBJ2-5; size: -
DNA: TGTGCCAGCAGTTTCAGCGGGGAGAACACCGGGGAGCTGTTTTTT; CDR3: CASSFSGENTGELFF; V: TRBV3-1/TRBV3-2; D: TRBD2; J: TRBJ2-2; size: -
DNA: TGTGCCAGCAGCCAACTGGCGGGGAGCATGGATACGCAGTATTTT; CDR3: CASSQLAGSMDTQYF; V: TRBV14; D: -; J: TRBJ2-3; size: -
DNA: TGCGCCAGCAGCTTGGCGAACAGGGGGAACACTGAAGCTTTCTTT; CDR3: CASSLANRGNTEAFF; V: TRBV5-1; D: TRBD1; J: TRBJ1-1; size: -
DNA: TGTGCCAGCAGCCGCGGGACTAGCGGGAGGGCCGGGACAGATACGCAGTATTTT; CDR3: CASSRGTSGRAGTDTQYF; V: TRBV7-3; D: TRBD2; J: TRBJ2-3; size: -
DNA: TGTGCCAGCAGCCCCGGGACAGGGATCACAGATACGCAGTATTTT; CDR3: CASSPGTGITDTQYF; V: TRBV7-9; D: TRBD1; J: TRBJ2-3; size: -
DNA: TGTGCCAGCATCGACGCGGGGTTCTCTTCCTACAATGAGCAGTTCTTC; CDR3: CASIDAGFSSYNEQFF; V: TRBV6-6; D: -; J: TRBJ2-1; size: -
DNA: TGTGCCAGCAGTTCCGACAGGTTAAGCTCTGGAAACACCATATATTTT; CDR3: CASSSDRLSSGNTIYF; V: TRBV6-6; D: -; J: TRBJ1-3; size: -
DNA: TGTGCCAGCTCACCACTTGAAGCAGGGTGGGGAAACACCATATATTTT; CDR3: CASSPLEAGWGNTIYF; V: TRBV18; D: -; J: TRBJ1-3; size: -
DNA: TGTGCCAGCAGCTGGGACAGGGGGGAGGTCAATGAGCAGTTCTTC; CDR3: CASSWDRGEVNEQFF; V: TRBV11-3; D: TRBD1; J: TRBJ2-1; size: -
DNA: TGTGCCAGCAGTGTTGCCCGGTCTGAAGCTTTCTTT; CDR3: CASSVARSEAFF; V: TRBV3-1/TRBV3-2; D: -; J: TRBJ1-1; size: -
DNA: TGTGCCAGCACCTTGGGACAGGGATTCCGTTCACCCCTCCACTTT; CDR3: CASTLGQGFRSPLHF; V: TRBV6-5; D: TRBD1; J: TRBJ1-6; size: -
DNA: TGTGCCAGCAGCCAAATCGACAGACCTAACGGCTACACCTTC; CDR3: CASSQIDRPNGYTF; V: TRBV14; D: -; J: TRBJ1-2; size: -
DNA: TGTGCCAGCAGTGAAGGGGCCAGGGGCTGGGAGCCCCAGCATTTT; CDR3: CASSEGARGWEPQHF; V: TRBV6-1; D: -; J: TRBJ1-5; size: -
DNA: TGCGCCAGCAGCCGGAAGCGGGGGAGGGAGACAGATACGCAGTATTTT; CDR3: CASSRKRGRETDTQYF; V: TRBV4-3; D: TRBD2; J: TRBJ2-3; size: -
DNA: TGTGCCAGCAGTCCACAGGGGGACTATGGCTACACCTTC; CDR3: CASSPQGDYGYTF; V: TRBV6-5; D: TRBD1; J: TRBJ1-2; size: -
DNA: TGTGCCTGGAGTGCGGCAGGGGCAGGGTACGAGCAGTACTTC; CDR3: CAWSAAGAGYEQYF; V: TRBV30; D: -; J: TRBJ2-7; size: -
DNA: TGTGCCAGCAGCCCTGGCGGGGGGTTTAACACTGAAGCTTTCTTT; CDR3: CASSPGGGFNTEAFF; V: TRBV7-8; D: -; J: TRBJ1-1; size: -
DNA: TGTGCCTGGAGTCCTATTGGACAGGGGATTTCCTACGAGCAGTACTTC; CDR3: CAWSPIGQGISYEQYF; V: TRBV30; D: TRBD1; J: TRBJ2-7; size: once